The 14 T cell receptor beta chains below were found in one sample sequenced in a study of immune evolution from preneoplasia to lung adenocarcinoma. Profiled with immunoSEQ multiplex PCR; TCRdb holds only in-frame clones, not every one. The sample includes several thousand clones, more than 65% seen only once; the top ten take around 6.4%. The sequenced material came from FFPE lung adenocarcinoma in situ tissue. The source is a person aged 60-80 years with lung adenocarcinoma.

In this sample, this clone turned up a few times. This chain connects TRBV15 to TRBJ1-6; D unclear. Deletions cut 1 base from V and 11 bases from J, with 15 bases between. Germline lookup yields CDR1 LNHNV and CDR2 YYDKDF (reference sequence). This CDR3 contains 15 residues. This CDR3 is CATSRAPMVATPLHF. The CDR3 DNA is TGTGCCACCAGCAGAGCCCCGATGGTGGCGACACCCCTCCACTTT.

This chain joins TRBV2 and TRBJ1-1, with D possibly being TRBD1 (6 bases). V lost 3 bases to trimming and J lost 5 bases, with 13 bases between them. The CDR3 is 14 amino acids. The germline V gene has CDR1 SNHLY and CDR2 FYNNEI. CDR3 in DNA: TGTGCCAGCAGTGAGTTGGGGGGCGCGACTGAAGCTTTCTTT. This codes for CASSELGGATEAFF. Complete variable domain (other parts from reference TRBV2 and TRBJ1-1): EPEVTQTPSHQVTQMGQEVILRCVPISNHLYFYWYRQILGQKVEFLVSFYNNEISEKSEIFDDQFSVERPDGSNFTLKIRSTKLEDSAMYFCASSELGGATEAFFGQGTRLTVV.

The chain has TRBV19 and TRBJ2-7; 7 bases are a match to TRBD1. The V segment lost 5 bases and the J segment 2 bases; nucleotides outside the gene matches: 9. The CDR3 loop spans 15 amino acids. Germline-derived CDR1 and CDR2 are LNHDA and SQIVND (reference sequence). The CDR3 loop is CASSPLGQTTYEQYF. The CDR3 bases are TGTGCCAGTAGTCCCCTGGGACAGACTACCTACGAGCAGTACTTC.

This clone was counted a few times. The chain employs TRBV7-2 and TRBJ2-7; no firm D call. The CDR3 is 13 residues long. The V end lost 2 bases, the J end lost 4 bases, and 9 bases lay between the germline ends. Germline V gene sequence: CDR1 SGHTA, CDR2 FQGNSA. For the CDR3, the DNA is TGTGCCAGCAGCTTAATCGCCATTTACGAGCAGTACTTC. Translation gives CASSLIAIYEQYF.

The chain uses TRBV7-9 and TRBJ1-1; no clear D. V lost 5 bases and J lost 5, with 18 bases in between. This CDR3 comprises 15 residues. The germline V gene encodes CDR1 SEHNR and CDR2 FQNEAQ (reference sequence). DNA of the CDR3: TGTGCCAGCAGCCTCCCCGTAGAGGGCGGAACTGAAGCTTTCTTT. Its translation is CASSLPVEGGTEAFF.

The count of this clone is one. The J gene is TRBJ2-3, the V gene TRBV5-1, with 7 bases aligning to TRBD2. Germline V gives CDR1 SGHRS, CDR2 YFSETQ. J was trimmed by 0 bases and V by 6 bases; bases with no gene match: 10. The CDR3 is 16 amino acids. This CDR3 reads CASTGGGRASTDTQYF. CDR3 DNA sequence: TGCGCCAGCACTGGGGGGGGGAGAGCTAGCACAGATACGCAGTATTTT. The full variable domain, in which reference TRBV5-1 and TRBJ2-3 provide the parts outside the CDR3, is KAGVTQTPRYLIKTRGQQVTLSCSPISGHRSVSWYQQTPGQGLQFLFEYFSETQRNKGNFPGRFSGRQFSNSRSEMNVSTLELGDSALYLCASTGGGRASTDTQYFGPGTRLTVL.

The rearrangement links TRBV7-9 to TRBJ2-6; a weak D match, TRBD1 (6 bases). Trimming left V 5 bases short and J 3 bases short, with 11 bases between. CDR1 is SEHNR, CDR2 FQNEAQ, per germline (reference sequence). The CDR3 contains 15 residues. The CDR3: CASSEQGFGANVLTF. CDR3 coding DNA: TGTGCCAGCAGCGAGCAGGGGTTTGGGGCCAACGTCCTGACTTTC.

The chain combines TRBV29-1 with TRBJ1-1, with D perhaps matching TRBD1 (5 bases). The CDR3 has 10 residues. Trimming shortened V by 8 bases and J by 6 bases, and 10 bases separated the two germline ends. Germline CDR1 SQVTM, CDR2 ANQGSEA. CDR3 nucleotide sequence: TGCAGCACAAGGGACTCTGAAGCTTTCTTT. Protein: CSTRDSEAFF.

The rearrangement links TRBV29-1 to TRBJ2-7, with 7 bases matching TRBD1. CDR3 length: 15 residues. The V segment lost 1 base and the J segment 0 bases; nucleotides outside the gene matches: 6. Germline CDR1 and CDR2: SQVTM and ANQGSEA. CDR3: CSVEGKTGVSYEQYF. CDR3 in DNA: TGCAGCGTTGAAGGAAAAACAGGGGTCTCCTACGAGCAGTACTTC.

For this clone: Distinct nucleotide sequences in the sample also encode this CDR3. The rearrangement joins TRBV28 to TRBJ1-2; D is undetermined. The CDR3 is 13 residues long. With 8 bases removed from V and 2 bases from J, the gap between germline ends came to 12 bases. Germline CDR1 MDHEN, CDR2 SYDVKM. This chain's CDR3 is CASRPLGNYGYTF. The DNA for the CDR3 is TGTGCCAGCCGACCATTGGGGAACTATGGCTACACCTTC.

The chain is built from TRBV29-1 and TRBJ1-2; perhaps TRBD1 as D (5 bases). With 3 bases removed from V and 1 base from J, the gap between germline ends came to 12 bases. CDR1 and CDR2 (germline): SQVTM, ANQGSEA. CDR3 length equals 14 residues. The CDR3 loop reads CSVEPVGVNYGYTF. Here the CDR3 DNA reads TGCAGCGTTGAGCCTGTAGGGGTTAACTATGGCTACACCTTC.

The chain employs TRBV7-2 and TRBJ1-5, with D perhaps TRBD1 (6 bases). The CDR3 loop spans 14 amino acids. Trimming left V 1 base short and J 5 bases short, with 9 bases between. Germline V gene sequence: CDR1 SGHTA, CDR2 FQGNSA. CDR3 sequence reads: CASSLVTGYQPQHF. Written as DNA, the CDR3 is TGTGCCAGCAGCTTAGTAACAGGGTATCAGCCCCAGCATTTT.

This clone has a single count. The DNA of the CDR3 is TGTGCCAGCAGCCAAGTCACGGGGGGGGCTGGAGAGACCCAGTACTTC. It specifies CASSQVTGGAGETQYF. The chain uses TRBV4-2 and TRBJ2-5; TRBD2 agrees at 8 bases. From germline, CDR1 is LGHNA and CDR2 YNFKEQ. This CDR3 has 16 amino acids. J gave up 4 bases and V 1 base, and 8 bases lay outside the gene matches.

V is TRBV28 and J is TRBJ2-3, with a weak D call TRBD1 (5 bases). Trimming left V 7 bases short and J 3 bases short, with 11 bases between. CDR3 size: 13 residues. The V gene's germline CDR1 is MDHEN and CDR2 SYDVKM. The CDR3 is CASIPGMTDTQYF. In DNA form, the CDR3 reads TGTGCCAGCATCCCAGGGATGACAGATACGCAGTATTTT. The entire variable domain, with the rest obtained from reference TRBV28 and TRBJ2-3, is as follows: DVKVTQSSRYLVKRTGEKVFLECVQDMDHENMFWYRQDPGLGLRLIYFSYDVKMKEKGDIPEGYSVSREKKERFSLILESASTNQTSMYLCASIPGMTDTQYFGPGTRLTVL.